This record looks at one T cell receptor beta chain sequence and its context. The data were obtained in a study of CD8+ T cells in alopecia areata. Extracted RNA was reverse transcribed, and the resulting cDNA served as sequencing template. The data were produced by immunoSEQ multiplex PCR, yet TCRdb's version contains in-frame clones alone and is incomplete. The sample yields approximately 54,000 clones, around 97% seen once. The CDR3 loop spans 12 amino acids. Trimming cost V 8 bases and J 8 bases, with 15 bases left between them. Per the germline V gene, CDR1 is MNHEY and CDR2 is SMNVEV (reference sequence).

The receptor's source is a human donor with alopecia areata. The V call is TRBV27, the J call TRBJ1-2; tentatively, D is TRBD1 (5 bases). The material was CD8+ T cells sorted from blood, obtained at week 0. CDR3: CASGTRGWGYTF. Written as DNA, the CDR3 is TGTGCCAGCGGGACCCGGGGGTGGGGCTACACCTTC.